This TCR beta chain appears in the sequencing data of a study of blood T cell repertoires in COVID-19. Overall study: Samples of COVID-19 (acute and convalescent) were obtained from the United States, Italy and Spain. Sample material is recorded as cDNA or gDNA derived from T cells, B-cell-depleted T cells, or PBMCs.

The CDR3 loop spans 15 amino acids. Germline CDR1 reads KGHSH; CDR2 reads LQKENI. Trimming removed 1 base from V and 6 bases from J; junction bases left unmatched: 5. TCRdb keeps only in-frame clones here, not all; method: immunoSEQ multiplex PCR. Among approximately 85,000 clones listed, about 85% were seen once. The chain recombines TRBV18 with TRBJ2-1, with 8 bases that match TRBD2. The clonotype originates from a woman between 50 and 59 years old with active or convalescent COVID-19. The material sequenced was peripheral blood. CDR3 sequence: CASSPLGGAPNEQFF. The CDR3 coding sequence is TGTGCCAGCTCACCACTCGGGGGGGCCCCCAATGAGCAGTTCTTC. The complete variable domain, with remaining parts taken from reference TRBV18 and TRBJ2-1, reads NAGVMQNPRHLVRRRGQEARLRCSPMKGHSHVYWYRQLPEEGLKFMVYLQKENIIDESGMPKERFSAEFPKEGPSILRIQQVVRGDSAAYFCASSPLGGAPNEQFFGPGTRLTVL.